The next 27 T cell receptor beta chains were all read from a single sample in a study of siplizumab effects on memory and regulatory T cells. Using immunoSEQ multiplex PCR, the repertoire was profiled, and TCRdb retains in-frame clones only, with some absent. The sample has about 91,000 clones; around 95% are singletons. Specimen: naive CD4+ T cells sorted from blood. Receptors were obtained from a human donor in good health.

The CDR3 here is CASSLAFYNEQFF. DNA for the CDR3: TGTGCCAGCAGCTTAGCGTTTTACAATGAGCAGTTCTTC. This chain links TRBV7-2 with TRBJ2-1, with unresolved D. Germline V CDR1 and CDR2: SGHTA, FQGNSA. The CDR3 has 13 residues. Trimming cost V 0 bases and J 4 bases, with 4 bases left between them.

The rearrangement joins TRBV27 to TRBJ2-7; a possible D gene is TRBD1 (6 bases). The CDR3 sequence is 14 residues long. Germline CDR1 reads MNHEY; CDR2 reads SMNVEV (reference sequence). With 4 bases removed from V and 1 base from J, the gap between germline ends came to 11 bases. The CDR3 DNA reads TGTGCCAGCAGTTCAGACAGGACATCCTACGAGCAGTACTTC. Its protein is CASSSDRTSYEQYF.

As concerns this clone: Lacking the conserved final phenylalanine or tryptophan, this CDR3 likely reflects a read error. The chain links TRBV11-3 to TRBJ1-1; D is unresolved. CDR3 length: 14 residues. The ends were cut back, 0 bases at V and 0 bases at J, with 5 bases in the middle. Germline lookup yields CDR1 SGHNT and CDR2 YENEEA. CDR3 nucleotide sequence: TGTGCCAGCAGCTTAGACGGGGTGAACACTGAAGCTTTCCTT. It specifies CASSLDGVNTEAFL.

The chain links TRBV19 to TRBJ1-5; D may be TRBD1 (5 bases). The CDR3 totals 15 residues. Germline values: CDR1 LNHDA, CDR2 SQIVND (reference sequence). With 4 bases removed from V and 2 bases from J, the gap between germline ends came to 12 bases. The DNA of the CDR3 is TGTGCCAGTAGTACCACAGGTTCGGGCAATCAGCCCCAGCATTTT. Protein: CASSTTGSGNQPQHF.

The chain combines TRBV6-5 with TRBJ1-6; weak D call: TRBD1 (5 bases). V shed 5 bases and J shed 12 bases, with 14 bases lying between them. The length of the CDR3 is 13 residues. The germline V gene encodes CDR1 MNHEY and CDR2 SVGAGI. The CDR3 DNA reads TGTGCCAGCAGTACCGGGACGACGGGACCCCTCCACTTT. Residues: CASSTGTTGPLHF.

The chain employs TRBV5-4 and TRBJ2-5; tentatively, D is TRBD2 (6 bases). Trimming pared 3 bases from V and 0 bases from J, leaving 15 bases between. The CDR3 consists of 16 residues. The germline V gene encodes CDR1 SGHNT and CDR2 YYREEE (reference sequence). The CDR3 sequence is CASSWGVSPDQETQYF. The CDR3 DNA follows: TGTGCCAGCAGCTGGGGGGTCTCGCCGGACCAAGAGACCCAGTACTTC.

This clone was detected only once. This sequence joins TRBV6-5 and TRBJ1-6; possibly TRBD1 for D (6 bases). The CDR3 sequence is 13 residues long. Trimming stripped 4 bases from V and 7 bases from J, with 8 bases between. Germline V lookup: CDR1 MNHEY, CDR2 SVGAGI. DNA for the CDR3: TGTGCCAGCAGTTCGGGGGCGAATTCACCCCTCCACTTT. This translates into CASSSGANSPLHF.

The rearrangement links TRBV2 to TRBJ2-3; 12 bases align to TRBD2. Germline V gene lookup returns CDR1 SNHLY and CDR2 FYNNEI. The CDR3 length is 15 residues. V shed 6 bases, J shed 6 bases, and the junction held 7 bases outside the gene matches. CDR3 DNA sequence: TGTGCCAGCAGGAGTACTAGCGGGGGGAAGGATACGCAGTATTTT. This translates into CASRSTSGGKDTQYF.

This clone has a single count. The chain joins TRBV14 to TRBJ1-2, with a tentative D call TRBD1 (5 bases). V lost 0 bases and J 5 bases, leaving 13 bases between the germline ends. Germline V gene lookup returns CDR1 SGHDN and CDR2 FVKESK. The CDR3 has 15 amino acids. This CDR3 reads CASSQDFVQGYGYTF. The CDR3 DNA sequence: TGTGCCAGCAGCCAAGATTTTGTCCAGGGATATGGCTACACCTTC.

The chain links TRBV4-2 to TRBJ1-3, with D possibly matching TRBD1 (5 bases). The length of the CDR3 is 17 residues. The V end lost 1 base, the J end lost 0 bases, and 13 bases lay between the germline ends. Germline V CDR1 and CDR2: LGHNA, YNFKEQ. DNA of the CDR3: TGTGCCAGCAGCCAAGCAGACAGTATGAACTCTGGAAACACCATATATTTT. This codes for CASSQADSMNSGNTIYF.

The chain recombines TRBV19 with TRBJ1-6; D gene unclear. Trimming took off 9 bases at V and 4 bases at J, with 19 bases between the two ends. Germline CDR1 and CDR2: LNHDA and SQIVND (reference sequence). CDR3 length: 16 amino acids. The CDR3 sequence is CASTGELSGYNSPLHF. CDR3 coding DNA: TGTGCCAGCACCGGCGAGTTATCGGGGTATAATTCACCCCTCCACTTT.

The chain links TRBV15 to TRBJ2-2, with D perhaps TRBD1 (6 bases). The CDR3 covers 18 residues. Germline lookup yields CDR1 LNHNV and CDR2 YYDKDF (reference sequence). V lost 0 bases and J lost 4, with 18 bases in between. The CDR3 region has the DNA TGTGCCACCAGCAGAGATCGAGGGCAGGGGTGGGTCACCGGGGAGCTGTTTTTT. Its translation: CATSRDRGQGWVTGELFF.

CDR3: CASSYSNVNSYTF. The DNA of the CDR3 is TGTGCCAGCAGTTACTCGAACGTGAACAGCTACACCTTC. The gene calls are TRBV6-6 and TRBJ1-2; D not certain. This CDR3 comprises 13 residues. The V and J ends lost 0 bases and 9 bases respectively, with 11 bases between them. Germline CDR1 is MNHNY and CDR2 is SVGAGI (reference sequence).

The genes are TRBV18 and TRBJ1-4; a possible D gene is TRBD1 (6 bases). The CDR3 runs to 16 residues. Germline V CDR1 and CDR2: KGHSH, LQKENI. The ends were cut back, 6 bases at V and 7 bases at J, with 21 bases in the middle. Here the CDR3 DNA reads TGTGCCAGCTCCCCCCGTCTGTCTGGGGGCGGTGAAAAACTGTTTTTT. It yields the protein CASSPRLSGGGEKLFF.

The chain is built from TRBV7-2 and TRBJ2-5; D ambiguous. Germline V gene sequence: CDR1 SGHTA, CDR2 FQGNSA. This CDR3 region has 12 residues. Trimming stripped 2 bases from V and 4 bases from J, with 5 bases between. The DNA of the CDR3 is TGTGCCAGCAGCTTATTCGGAGAGACCCAGTACTTC. This translates into CASSLFGETQYF.

J is TRBJ1-5 and V is TRBV5-4; D ambiguous. Per the germline V gene, CDR1 is SGHNT and CDR2 is YYREEE (reference sequence). The CDR3 covers 14 residues. The germline V and J ends were trimmed by 1 base and 3 bases, with 8 bases remaining between them. The CDR3 here is CASSLLGSNQPQHF. In DNA, the CDR3 is TGTGCCAGCAGCTTGCTCGGGTCCAATCAGCCCCAGCATTTT.

The chain has TRBV6-1 and TRBJ1-6, with unresolved D. Deletions cut 5 bases from V and 14 bases from J, with 22 bases between. There are 15 residues in the CDR3. The germline CDR1 and CDR2 sequences are MNHNS and SASEGT. CDR3 residues: CASSISRTADGTLHF. The CDR3 nucleotides read TGTGCCAGCAGTATATCCAGGACGGCCGATGGGACCCTCCACTTT.

The J gene is TRBJ2-1, the V gene TRBV7-2, with 12 bases fitting TRBD2. The length of the CDR3 is 16 residues. Trimming took 6 bases from V and 0 from J; bases not matched to a gene: 3. Germline V gene data show CDR1 as SGHTA and CDR2 as FQGNSA. Written as DNA, the CDR3 is TGTGCCAGCAGTTCTAGCGGGGGGGTCTCCTACAATGAGCAGTTCTTC. Translated, it gives CASSSSGGVSYNEQFF.

This chain joins TRBV5-1 and TRBJ2-2; 9 nucleotides line up with TRBD2. J was trimmed by 9 bases and V by 0 bases; bases with no gene match: 6. The CDR3 sequence is 15 residues long. In germline, CDR1 is SGHRS, CDR2 YFSETQ. Written as DNA, the CDR3 is TGCGCCAGCAGCTTGGTAGGCGGGGGGGCCCGGGAGCTGTTTTTT. It specifies CASSLVGGGARELFF.

The chain is built from TRBV15 and TRBJ1-2; D is unresolved. The CDR3 length is 13 residues. Germline V CDR1 and CDR2: LNHNV, YYDKDF (reference sequence). Trimming cost V 1 base and J 7 bases, with 10 bases left between them. The DNA of the CDR3 is TGTGCCACCAGCAGAGCATCCCTTGGTGGCTACACCTTC. Translated: CATSRASLGGYTF.

This clone came up once. V and J are TRBV7-2 and TRBJ2-3; no definite D call. V lost 2 bases and J lost 2, with 8 bases in between. This CDR3 comprises 14 residues. The germline V gene encodes CDR1 SGHTA and CDR2 FQGNSA. The CDR3 DNA follows: TGTGCCAGCAGCTTATTAGCAAACACAGATACGCAGTATTTT. It specifies CASSLLANTDTQYF.

This clone has only one observation. The chain employs TRBV7-3 and TRBJ2-1, with TRBD2 matching over 7 bases. Germline V gene lookup returns CDR1 SGHTA and CDR2 FQGTGA. J lost 5 bases, V lost 4 bases, and 5 bases had no gene match. The CDR3 consists of 14 residues. The CDR3 sequence: CASSSTGTNNEQFF. The CDR3 DNA reads TGTGCCAGCAGCTCCACCGGGACTAACAATGAGCAGTTCTTC.

The gene calls are TRBV7-6 and TRBJ2-3; D gene unclear. The germline V gene encodes CDR1 SGHVS and CDR2 FNYEAQ. The CDR3 contains 11 residues. Trimming removed 5 bases from V and 3 bases from J, with 3 bases in between. CDR3 sequence (DNA): TGTGCCAGCAGCATGACAGATACGCAGTATTTT. Its protein is CASSMTDTQYF.

This chain connects TRBV7-9 to TRBJ2-1, with D perhaps matching TRBD1 (6 bases). Trimming removed 2 bases from V and 8 bases from J, with 22 bases in between. Per the germline V gene, CDR1 is SEHNR and CDR2 is FQNEAQ (reference sequence). CDR3 length: 17 residues. The CDR3 DNA follows: TGTGCCAGCAGCTTACGTATCGGAGTGGCAGGGGCCCATGAGCAGTTCTTC. This translates into CASSLRIGVAGAHEQFF. Based on the CDR3 plus reference TRBV7-9 and TRBJ2-1, the full variable domain is DTGVSQNPRHKITKRGQNVTFRCDPISEHNRLYWYRQTLGQGPEFLTYFQNEAQLEKSRLLSDRFSAERPKGSFSTLEIQRTEQGDSAMYLCASSLRIGVAGAHEQFFGPGTRLTVL.

The chain links TRBV18 to TRBJ2-7; a possible D gene is TRBD1 (6 bases). Trimming took off 2 bases at V and 2 bases at J, with 7 bases between the two ends. The CDR3 loop spans 13 amino acids. In germline, CDR1 is KGHSH, CDR2 LQKENI. The DNA of the CDR3 is TGTGCCAGCTCACCAGGACAGACCTACGAGCAGTACTTC. It codes for CASSPGQTYEQYF. Drawing the rest from reference TRBV18 and TRBJ2-7, the complete variable domain is NAGVMQNPRHLVRRRGQEARLRCSPMKGHSHVYWYRQLPEEGLKFMVYLQKENIIDESGMPKERFSAEFPKEGPSILRIQQVVRGDSAAYFCASSPGQTYEQYFGPGTRLTVT.

This chain links TRBV7-2 with TRBJ1-2; D might be TRBD1 (5 bases). The ends were cut back, 11 bases at V and 3 bases at J, with 16 bases in the middle. The CDR3 spans 13 residues. Germline V gene sequence: CDR1 SGHTA, CDR2 FQGNSA. The chain's CDR3 is CASRPGTDYGYTF. The DNA for the CDR3 is TGTGCCTCACGCCCCGGGACGGACTATGGCTACACCTTC.

The chain recombines TRBV7-9 with TRBJ1-5, with a possible D match to TRBD1 (5 bases). The CDR3 extends over 14 amino acids. The V and J ends lost 1 base and 9 bases respectively, with 13 bases between them. Looked up from germline, CDR1 is SEHNR and CDR2 is FQNEAQ (reference sequence). The CDR3 DNA reads as TGTGCCAGCAGCTTAGGGGGCGGGACGGCGCCCCAGCATTTT. Amino acid sequence: CASSLGGGTAPQHF.